This TCR beta chain was profiled in a study of blood T cell repertoires in COVID-19. In the study overall: Material from acute and convalescent COVID-19 was sourced from the United States, Italy and Spain. Nucleic acid was either cDNA or gDNA, and it came from T cells, B-cell-depleted T cells, or PBMCs.

The data were produced by immunoSEQ multiplex PCR, yet TCRdb's version contains in-frame clones alone and is incomplete. The sample has about 350,000 clones, roughly 86% seen once. The CDR3 totals 13 residues. V trimming: 0 bases; J trimming: 5 bases; junction bases outside the gene matches: 1. In germline, CDR1 is SGHTA, CDR2 FQGTGA. People in the exposed group encountered a COVID-19 case within 2 weeks before entering the study. Sequencing input: PBMCs or T cells enriched from blood (not recorded which). The chain combines TRBV7-3 with TRBJ2-7; 7 bases are a match to TRBD2. The source is a woman aged 30 to 39 who had been exposed to COVID-19. The CDR3 DNA reads TGTGCCAGCAGCTTAACGGGGGGGAACGAGCAGTACTTC. Its protein product is CASSLTGGNEQYF.